The present TCR beta chain was sequenced within a study of T cells in Graves' hyperthyroidism and ophthalmopathy. The study left out patients who had uncontrolled infection, other autoimmune disease, pregnancy or lactation. Amplified TCR beta CDR3 regions came from RNA transcripts. Carried out on the TCR CDR3, a first-round RT-PCR used the HTBI primer set. TCRdb re-called the multiplex PCR reads with MiXCR, one entry per CDR3 protein. The sample holds hundreds of thousands of distinct CDR3 sequences; about 20% are singletons and the top ten take 45% to 50%. This clonotype was observed a few times. Its antigen is not identified. The CDR3 extends over 19 amino acids. Trimming cost V 3 bases and J 1 base; bases outside gene matches: 13. Per the germline V gene, CDR1 is DFQATT and CDR2 is SNEGSKA (reference sequence). General study points: With a median lead of roughly 6.8 months before onset, the model predicted ophthalmopathy.

This TCR was sampled from a man aged 40-49 years with Graves' ophthalmopathy. This chain joins TRBV20-1 and TRBJ1-3; 12 bases fit TRBD1. The sequenced material came from blood. The CDR3 is CSASKPGTGGAGSGNTIYF. The CDR3 bases are TGCAGTGCTAGCAAACCCGGGACAGGGGGCGCGGGTTCTGGAAACACCATATATTTT.